These T cell receptor beta chains were read from a single sample in a study of tumour-infiltrating T cells in Burkitt lymphoma. Some clones are missing from TCRdb's copy, which holds only in-frame ones; the method was immunoSEQ multiplex PCR. Here the sample spans thousands of clones, roughly a quarter being singletons. The sample was tumor tissue. The receptors come from a human donor with diffuse large B-cell lymphoma. CDR3s include the opening cysteine and the closing phenylalanine or tryptophan. Fields, in order: D gene, clone size, J gene, V gene, CDR3 DNA, CDR3 protein. D genes are given only for firm matches. Size values are once, few and many counts, or a class for expanded clones, and some rows have none.

>TRBD1|few|TRBJ1-2|TRBV6-5
TGTGCCAGCAGCCGAGGACAGGTGTCTAGTGGCTACACCTTC
CASSRGQVSSGYTF
>TRBD2|few|TRBJ2-5|TRBV2
TGTGCCAGCAGTGAGGTTCTAGCGGGAGTTGGTCAAGAGACCCAGTACTTC
CASSEVLAGVGQETQYF
>-|-|TRBJ2-7|TRBV5-4
TGTGCCAGCAGCTTGGGGGGTCACTCCTACGAGCAGTACTTC
CASSLGGHSYEQYF
>-|few|TRBJ2-3|TRBV20-1
TGCAGTGCTAGAGATTTTGATACGCAGTATTTT
CSARDFDTQYF
>-|few|TRBJ1-5|TRBV28
TGTGCCAGCAGTTTATGGGGGCATAATCAGCCCCAGCATTTT
CASSLWGHNQPQHF
>-|few|TRBJ1-1|TRBV6-5
TGTGCCAGCAGCCTGACAGTGAACACTGAAGCTTTCTTT
CASSLTVNTEAFF
>-|few|TRBJ2-4|TRBV4-3
TGCGCCAGCAGCCAAGATCAGCTCGGGGGGACAGGAGAAAACATTCAGTACTTC
CASSQDQLGGTGENIQYF
>-|few|TRBJ2-2|TRBV29-1
TGCAGCGTTGAGGTTTGGGGGGTCGGGGAGCTGTTTTTT
CSVEVWGVGELFF
>TRBD1|-|TRBJ1-5|TRBV6-5
TGTGCCAGCAGGGGACAGGGGAACAATCAGCCCCAGCATTTT
CASRGQGNNQPQHF
>TRBD1|few|TRBJ1-2|TRBV6-1
TGTGCCAGCAGTACGGGACAGGGCGGGTATGGCTACACCTTC
CASSTGQGGYGYTF
>-|-|TRBJ1-1|TRBV28
TGTGCCAGCAGTTTGTATGACAGAGAAAACACTGAAGCTTTCTTT
CASSLYDRENTEAFF
>TRBD2|few|TRBJ2-7|TRBV5-4
TGTGCCAGCAGCTTAGGACTAGCGGGAGTGGAAGAGCAGTACTTC
CASSLGLAGVEEQYF
>TRBD1|-|TRBJ2-7|TRBV4-2
TGTGCCAGCAGCCAAGGACAGGGTGCCTACGAGCAGTACTTC
CASSQGQGAYEQYF
>-|-|TRBJ1-5|TRBV28
TGTGCCAGCAGTTTACCCAGGGGAGGATATCAGCCCCAGCATTTT
CASSLPRGGYQPQHF
>-|few|TRBJ2-1|TRBV2
TGTGCCAGCAGTGAAGAACTTCTAGGCGGTGAGCAGTTCTTC
CASSEELLGGEQFF
>-|few|TRBJ2-5|TRBV9
TGTGCCAGCAGCGTAGATTGGGGGGAGACCCAGTACTTC
CASSVDWGETQYF
>-|-|TRBJ1-2|TRBV2
TGTGCCAGCAGTAACGCGGGCAGGAGCTATGGCTACACCTTC
CASSNAGRSYGYTF
>-|-|TRBJ1-2|TRBV19
TGTGCCAGTAGTATTTGGGGGAACTATGGCTACACCTTC
CASSIWGNYGYTF
>-|-|TRBJ2-1|TRBV28
TGTGCCAGCAGTTCACCCCGCACCCCACGGAGTGAGCAGTTCTTC
CASSSPRTPRSEQFF
>-|once|TRBJ1-2|TRBV29-1
TGCAGCGTTGGGTCCCCTAACTATGGCTACACCTTC
CSVGSPNYGYTF
>TRBD1|-|TRBJ1-2|TRBV9
TGTGCCAGCAGCGTAGCGGGACAGGGGGGAGGCTATGGCTACACCTTC
CASSVAGQGGGYGYTF
>TRBD2|-|TRBJ2-3|TRBV5-1
TGCGCCAGCAGCACCCCTGGGGGGGGAGATACGCAGTATTTT
CASSTPGGGDTQYF
>TRBD1|-|TRBJ1-2|TRBV5-6
TGTGCCAGCAGCCAGGGGGTCCAAGGCTACACCTTC
CASSQGVQGYTF
>-|few|TRBJ1-5|TRBV7-2
TGTGCCAGCAGCTTAGCAGTGAGCGGCAATCAGCCCCAGCATTTT
CASSLAVSGNQPQHF
>TRBD1|few|TRBJ2-7|TRBV5-1
TGCGCCAGCAGTTCCCGAATGGGACAGGGTAGGGAGCAGTACTTC
CASSSRMGQGREQYF
>TRBD1|-|TRBJ1-1|TRBV19
TGTGCCAGTAGGGACAGGGGGATCACTGAAGCTTTCTTT
CASRDRGITEAFF
>-|few|TRBJ2-1|TRBV5-5
TGTGCCAGCAGCTCTCGGGGCTCTTCACAATACAATGAGCAGTTCTTC
CASSSRGSSQYNEQFF
>-|few|TRBJ1-2|TRBV18
TGTGCCAGCTCACCGGTCGGGGGGGCTAACTATGGCTACACCTTC
CASSPVGGANYGYTF
>-|-|TRBJ2-5|TRBV7-2
TGTGCCAGCAGCTTAGGGCGGTCCTTCGGAGAGACCCAGTACTTC
CASSLGRSFGETQYF
>TRBD2|-|TRBJ2-1|TRBV7-2
TGTGCCATCGCGGGAGCAAGTGAGCAGTTCTTC
CAIAGASEQFF
>-|few|TRBJ1-2|TRBV4-1
TGCGCCAGCAGCCAAGATGGAAGAACAGGCAACTATGGCTACACCTTC
CASSQDGRTGNYGYTF
>TRBD2|few|TRBJ2-7|TRBV5-1
TGCGCCAGCAGCCTCGAGACTAGCGGGAGGCCCTACGAGCAGTACTTC
CASSLETSGRPYEQYF
>TRBD2|-|TRBJ2-3|TRBV7-8
TGTGCCAGCAGCTCCACGCGGGGCGGGAGTGGAGCAGATACGCAGTATTTT
CASSSTRGGSGADTQYF
>-|few|TRBJ1-1|TRBV7-9
TGTGCCAGCAGCTTAATGGGGGCTGAAGCTTTCTTT
CASSLMGAEAFF
>-|-|TRBJ1-1|TRBV6-5
TGTGCCAGCAGTTACTCAGCGGCAGGGAAAGCTTTCTTT
CASSYSAAGKAFF
>-|few|TRBJ2-7|TRBV30
TGTGCCTGGAGTTTCTCCGGGACCTTCGTCGAGCAGTACTTC
CAWSFSGTFVEQYF
>-|medium-sized|TRBJ2-7|TRBV28
TGTGCCAGCAGCGCGAGGAACGAGCAGTACTTC
CASSARNEQYF
>-|-|TRBJ1-2|TRBV4-3
TGCGCCAGCAGCCAAGACCTGGGGCGGACCTATGGCTACACCTTC
CASSQDLGRTYGYTF
>TRBD2|-|TRBJ2-7|TRBV29-1
TGCAGCGTCGGGACTAGCGGCTACGAGCAGTACTTC
CSVGTSGYEQYF
>-|-|TRBJ1-1|TRBV19
TGTGCCAGTAGTATTTTCAGGGACACTGAAGCTTTCTTT
CASSIFRDTEAFF
>-|-|TRBJ2-7|TRBV9
TGTGCCAGCAGCGTAGCATCGGGGAGGGAGCAGTACTTC
CASSVASGREQYF
>-|-|TRBJ2-7|TRBV7-2
TGTGCCAGCAGCTTAAGGGAGCGTCGCGCCGACGAGCAGTACTTC
CASSLRERRADEQYF
>-|-|TRBJ2-3|TRBV5-4
TGTGCCAGCAGCTTTGGCGGGAGCACAGATACGCAGTATTTT
CASSFGGSTDTQYF
>-|-|TRBJ1-3|TRBV4-2
TGTGCCAGCAGCCAAGATTGGAGGGCTGGAAACACCATATATTTT
CASSQDWRAGNTIYF
>-|-|TRBJ2-3|TRBV28
TGTGCCAGCAGTTCCATCGGGTCGTTCCCCAGCACAGATACGCAGTATTTT
CASSSIGSFPSTDTQYF
>-|-|TRBJ2-1|TRBV9
TGTGCCAGCAGCCCAGCAGGGGGGAGATACAATGAGCAGTTCTTC
CASSPAGGRYNEQFF
>-|-|TRBJ2-1|TRBV2
TGTGCCAGCCGAGAAGGGCTTTCCTACAATGAGCAGTTCTTC
CASREGLSYNEQFF
>TRBD1|-|TRBJ1-1|TRBV28
TGTGCCAGCAGTCCCACGGGACAGGGGACGAACACTGAAGCTTTCTTT
CASSPTGQGTNTEAFF
>TRBD1|few|TRBJ1-5|TRBV19
TGTGCCAGTAGTACAAGGGGACAGATCCTTAGCAATCAGCCCCAGCATTTT
CASSTRGQILSNQPQHF
>-|few|TRBJ1-2|TRBV5-1
TGCGCCAGCAGCTTGTCTCAGAACTATGGCTACACCTTC
CASSLSQNYGYTF
>-|once|TRBJ2-1|TRBV4-3
TGCGCCAGCAGCCAAGACTCGGGAGCGGGCTCCTACAATGAGCAGTTCTTC
CASSQDSGAGSYNEQFF
>-|few|TRBJ1-1|TRBV5-1
TGCGCCAGCAGCTTGGAGGGGAGGAACACTGAAGCTTTCTTT
CASSLEGRNTEAFF